This T cell receptor (beta chain) stems from a study of T cells in tumors after PD-1 blockade. Study-wide context: On average, peripheral blood gave 100,000 to 140,000 TCR templates and 35,000 to 40,000 unique clonotypes. Study-level results: Blood contained roughly 43% of the tumor's TCR clonotypes.

Note on this clone: Its antigen remains unknown.

Input was about 550 ng to 6,500 ng of genomic DNA from tumor or blood. CDR1 is LGHDT and CDR2 is YNNKEL in the germline V gene (reference sequence). CDR3 length: 14 amino acids. V gave up 7 bases and J gave up 2 bases, with 11 bases separating them. Data came from immunoSEQ multiplex PCR; TCRdb stores just in-frame clones and leaves some out. The profile covers tens of thousands of clones, with 81% appearing a single time and about 3.8% taken by the ten largest. The specimen comprised PBMCs, sampled before anti-PD-1 treatment. The source of this sequence is a human donor with basal cell carcinoma. V and J are TRBV3-1 (or the pseudogene TRBV3-2) and TRBJ1-4; tentatively, D is TRBD1 (5 bases). The CDR3 DNA follows: TGTGCCAGCAAGAATGCAGGGACTAATGAAAAACTGTTTTTT. It codes for CASKNAGTNEKLFF.